This T cell receptor (beta chain) was retrieved from a study of blood T cells in healthy people across ages. In this sample, this clonotype turned up a few times. Alongside a J-beta primer mix, a sample-barcoded 5' primer served in a second PCR lasting about 7 to 12 cycles. Each TCR beta cDNA got a 12-nucleotide random molecular identifier. Via MiXCR, TCRdb re-called the 5' RACE reads, giving one row per CDR3 protein. The sample lists about 1.8 million distinct CDR3 sequences, 49% seen once, with roughly 2% in the top ten. The sample was blood. This TCR came from a middle-aged woman in good health.

DNA of the CDR3: TGTGCCAGCAGTCTAGGAGAAACCAAGCAGTTCTTC. Amino acid sequence: CASSLGETKQFF. This sequence joins TRBV4-2 and TRBJ2-1, with D uncertain. Trimming took 6 bases from V and 11 from J, leaving 14 bases between them. Germline V CDR1 and CDR2: LGHNA, YNFKEQ. This CDR3 region has 12 residues.